Many counts were recorded for the clone carrying this T cell receptor (beta chain). Its antigen remains unknown. Amplification of TCR beta CDR3 regions used RNA as the template. First-round RT-PCR with HTBI primers amplified the TCR CDR3 region. TCRdb used MiXCR to reprocess the multiplex PCR reads, holding one entry per CDR3 protein. The table lists approximately 560,000 distinct CDR3 sequences, 15% to 18% of them singletons. The entry originates in a study of T cells in Graves' hyperthyroidism and ophthalmopathy. Study results and caveats: In the blood, most expanded thyroid clonotypes above 0.001 appeared as well. Prediction of ophthalmopathy progression came a median roughly 6.6 months pre-onset.

Patients were aged 18 to 65, had disease duration under 2 months, and had newly diagnosed hyperthyroidism. Those patients with uncontrolled infection, other autoimmune disease, pregnancy or lactation were excluded. This receptor was identified in a woman between 25 and 40 years old with Graves' hyperthyroidism. Sequenced material: blood.

CDR3 region: CASSPSGQSYEQYF. CDR3 sequence (DNA): TGTGCCAGCTCACCTTCGGGACAGTCCTACGAGCAGTACTTC. V is TRBV18 and J is TRBJ2-7; 7 bases agree with TRBD1. The V gene's germline CDR1 is KGHSH and CDR2 LQKENI. This CDR3 spans 14 amino acids. Trimming cost V 3 bases and J 1 base; bases outside gene matches: 3.